The sequence of this TCR beta chain was determined in a study of blood T cell repertoires in COVID-19. Looking at the study overall: From the United States, Italy and Spain came samples of acute and convalescent COVID-19. T cells, B-cell-depleted T cells, or PBMCs supplied cDNA or gDNA.

Original data processing: Reference gene primer amplification gave estimated nucleated cell counts. The table came from immunoSEQ multiplex PCR; TCRdb's copy has only in-frame clones and leaves some out. The V and J calls and clone size come from that table; D and trimming were worked out from the DNA. The sample records about 49,000 clones, roughly four fifths being singletons. This clone was seen just once. This CDR3 is 15 amino acids long. Germline-derived CDR1 and CDR2 are MDHEN and SYDVKM. V shed 6 bases and J shed 6 bases, with 17 bases lying between them. The source material was peripheral blood. The TCR was taken from an older woman with acute or convalescent COVID-19. The chain is built from TRBV28 and TRBJ1-4; a weak D match, TRBD1 (6 bases). Here the CDR3 DNA reads TGTGCCAGCAGGCCACAGGGATCGTTTGATGAAAAACTGTTTTTT. Amino acids: CASRPQGSFDEKLFF.